A single sample is the source of the 29 T cell receptor beta chains below, sequenced in a study of OX40 agonist ivuxolimab in advanced cancers. Generated by immunoSEQ multiplex PCR, the TCRdb table keeps only in-frame clones and is missing some. Counted here are tens of thousands of clones, 80% to 90% occurring once; the ten biggest clones make up roughly 0.2%. The starting material was CD4+ or CD8+ T cells sorted from blood, obtained in a trial of the OX40 agonist ivuxolimab. The receptors were gathered from an adult with an advanced solid tumor such as melanoma, head and neck, liver or kidney cancer.

V gene TRBV6-1 combines with J gene TRBJ2-7, with D perhaps TRBD2 (7 bases). The length of the CDR3 is 14 residues. V was pared by 9 bases and J by 4 bases, with 19 bases between. The V gene's germline CDR1 is MNHNS and CDR2 SASEGT. The CDR3, as DNA: TGTGCCAGTGGTGGGGGGGCGTATCAGTACGAGCAGTACGTC. It is translated as CASGGGAYQYEQYV.

With respect to this clone: An end of the junction differs from the germline gene, which may be a read error. The chain uses TRBV7-7 and TRBJ2-1; 7 bases fit TRBD2. CDR1 is SSHAT, CDR2 FNYEAQ, per germline (reference sequence). This CDR3 is built from 18 residues. This CDR3 reads CASSFSRGVGGDPGQQFF. The CDR3 DNA reads as TGTGCTAGCAGCTTTTCTCGGGGTGTTGGGGGGGACCCCGGTCAGCAGTTCTTC.

The V call is TRBV9, the J call TRBJ2-7; 8 nucleotides match TRBD1. The CDR3 extends over 14 amino acids. Germline V gene data show CDR1 as SGDLS and CDR2 as YYNGEE. With V trimmed by 4 bases and J by 2 bases, 5 bases remained unmatched. CDR3 bases: TGTGCCAGCAGCCCACAGGGGGTCCCCTACGAGCAGTACTTC. It codes for CASSPQGVPYEQYF.

The V and J genes are TRBV30 and TRBJ2-5; D not resolved. The length of the CDR3 is 14 residues. V was pared by 0 bases and J by 5 bases, with 13 bases between. In germline, CDR1 is GTSNPN, CDR2 SVGIG (reference sequence). The DNA of the CDR3 is TGTGCCTGGAGTGTCTCTCGGTGGCGGGAGACCCAGTACTTC. It is translated as CAWSVSRWRETQYF.

This clone has only one observation. The chain carries TRBV7-9 and TRBJ2-1; 11 bases are a match to TRBD2. The germline V gene encodes CDR1 SEHNR and CDR2 FQNEAQ (reference sequence). The CDR3 sequence is 15 residues long. V dropped 5 bases and J dropped 5; count of bases not matched to a gene: 5. The CDR3 DNA reads TGTGCCAGCAGCCTGGGACTAGCGGAACACAATGAGCAGTTCTTC. Translation: CASSLGLAEHNEQFF.

The V gene is TRBV7-6, the J gene TRBJ2-3; unclear D gene. Germline V gene sequence: CDR1 SGHVS, CDR2 FNYEAQ. V lost 5 bases, J lost 0 bases, and 15 bases lay in between. CDR3 length: 16 residues. The CDR3 protein is CASSISTRDSTDTQYF. The CDR3 coding sequence is TGTGCCAGCAGCATAAGCACCCGAGACAGCACAGATACGCAGTATTTT. Variable domain in full (rest from reference TRBV7-6 and TRBJ2-3): GAGVSQSPRYKVTKRGQDVALRCDPISGHVSLYWYRQALGQGPEFLTYFNYEAQQDKSGLPNDRFSAERPEGSISTLTIQRTEQRDSAMYRCASSISTRDSTDTQYFGPGTRLTVL.

The genes are TRBV7-9 and TRBJ1-4, with a weak D call TRBD1 (5 bases). V lost 3 bases, J lost 4 bases, and 9 bases lay in between. The CDR3 totals 14 residues. Germline CDR1 SEHNR, CDR2 FQNEAQ (reference sequence). The CDR3: CASSLGQYNEKLFF. CDR3 DNA: TGTGCCAGCAGCTTGGGGCAGTATAATGAAAAACTGTTTTTT. Based on the CDR3 plus reference TRBV7-9 and TRBJ1-4, the full variable domain is DTGVSQNPRHKITKRGQNVTFRCDPISEHNRLYWYRQTLGQGPEFLTYFQNEAQLEKSRLLSDRFSAERPKGSFSTLEIQRTEQGDSAMYLCASSLGQYNEKLFFGSGTQLSVL.

The chain joins TRBV6-5 to TRBJ2-7; TRBD1 is a possible D gene (5 bases). Deletions cut 7 bases from V and 0 bases from J, with 13 bases between. The CDR3 is made up of 14 amino acids. Germline loops: CDR1 MNHEY, CDR2 SVGAGI. The CDR3 here is CASNLQANSYEQYF. CDR3 sequence (DNA): TGTGCCAGCAACCTACAGGCAAACTCCTACGAGCAGTACTTC.

The chain links TRBV13 to TRBJ2-2; 11 bases align to TRBD1. Germline CDR1 reads PRHDT; CDR2 reads FYEKMQ (reference sequence). With V trimmed by 7 bases and J by 5 bases, 3 bases remained unmatched. The CDR3 loop spans 14 amino acids. This CDR3 is CASTGTGGTGELFF. The CDR3 DNA reads as TGTGCCAGCACCGGGACAGGGGGAACCGGGGAGCTGTTTTTT.

The CDR3 nucleotides read TGTGCCAGCAGCGTAACTACTAGAACCTACAATGAGCAGTTCTTC. Protein product: CASSVTTRTYNEQFF. The rearrangement uses TRBV9 and TRBJ2-1, with TRBD2 as a possible D gene (5 bases). V was shortened by 1 base and J by 2 bases, with 10 bases between the two germline ends. Germline lookup yields CDR1 SGDLS and CDR2 YYNGEE. This CDR3 comprises 15 residues.

This clone was observed a single time. This chain uses TRBV5-5 with TRBJ2-2; D not certain. The CDR3 consists of 14 residues. Germline V gives CDR1 SGHKS, CDR2 YYEKEE (reference sequence). Trimming shortened V by 2 bases and J by 5 bases, and 10 bases separated the two germline ends. The CDR3 DNA follows: TGTGCCAGCAGCTTCATTCTGGGGACCGGGGAGCTGTTTTTT. Its protein is CASSFILGTGELFF.

The gene calls are TRBV5-4 and TRBJ1-3; TRBD1 matches at 7 bases. The CDR3 extends over 16 amino acids. Germline V CDR1 and CDR2: SGHNT, YYREEE (reference sequence). The trim removed 3 bases at V and 4 bases at J, leaving 10 bases unmatched. CDR3 loop: CASSSSGGLRGNTIYF. Here the CDR3 DNA reads TGTGCCAGCAGCTCCTCAGGGGGGCTACGGGGAAACACCATATATTTT.

V gene TRBV25-1 combines with J gene TRBJ2-3, with a tentative D call TRBD1 (6 bases). The germline V gene has CDR1 MGHDK and CDR2 SYGVNS. There are 14 residues in the CDR3. The V gene lost 6 bases and the J gene lost 2 bases, with 12 bases spanning the gap. This CDR3 is CASREDRSTDTQYF. The CDR3 nucleotides read TGTGCCAGCAGGGAAGACAGGTCCACAGATACGCAGTATTTT.

This sequence joins TRBV7-2 and TRBJ2-7; D unclear. This CDR3 is 15 amino acids long. Trimming stripped 5 bases from V and 0 bases from J, with 14 bases between. Germline V CDR1 and CDR2: SGHTA, FQGNSA. The CDR3 sequence: CASSPRHASSYEQYF. The DNA of the CDR3 is TGTGCCAGCAGCCCTCGACATGCGAGCTCCTACGAGCAGTACTTC. Drawing the rest from reference TRBV7-2 and TRBJ2-7, the complete variable domain is GAGVSQSPSNKVTEKGKDVELRCDPISGHTALYWYRQSLGQGLEFLIYFQGNSAPDKSGLPSDRFSAERTGGSVSTLTIQRTQQEDSAVYLCASSPRHASSYEQYFGPGTRLTVT.

The gene calls are TRBV7-3 and TRBJ2-3, with a weak D call TRBD2 (6 bases). The CDR3 covers 14 residues. CDR1 is SGHTA and CDR2 is FQGTGA in the germline V gene. With 6 bases removed from V and 5 bases from J, the gap between germline ends came to 15 bases. DNA for the CDR3: TGTGCCAGCAGTAAGGGGACTGTCAGAGATACGCAGTATTTT. This encodes CASSKGTVRDTQYF. Supplemented by reference TRBV7-3 and TRBJ2-3, the full variable domain reads GAGVSQTPSNKVTEKGKYVELRCDPISGHTALYWYRQSLGQGPEFLIYFQGTGAADDSGLPNDRFFAVRPEGSVSTLKIQRTERGDSAVYLCASSKGTVRDTQYFGPGTRLTVL.

The chain joins TRBV5-8 to TRBJ2-4; D is unresolved. Trimming left V 0 bases short and J 10 bases short, with 17 bases between. This CDR3 contains 15 residues. Germline lookup yields CDR1 SGHTS and CDR2 YDEGEE. The CDR3 protein is CASSLAGGYVGIQYF. The CDR3 region has the DNA TGTGCCAGCAGCTTGGCGGGCGGTTACGTGGGGATTCAGTACTTC.

The chain links TRBV2 to TRBJ2-3, with 9 bases identical to TRBD2. CDR1 and CDR2 (germline): SNHLY, FYNNEI. V lost 6 bases, J lost 3 bases, and 7 bases stayed unmatched. This CDR3 has 15 amino acids. CDR3 sequence: CASRDSGSGTDTQYF. CDR3 in DNA: TGTGCCAGCAGAGATAGCGGGAGTGGTACAGATACGCAGTATTTT.

The J gene is TRBJ2-5, the V gene TRBV5-6; TRBD1 is a possible D gene (6 bases). There are 13 residues in the CDR3. Trimming stripped 4 bases from V and 2 bases from J, with 9 bases between. Germline values: CDR1 SGHDT, CDR2 YYEEEE. CDR3: CASSRTEQETQYF. Here the CDR3 DNA reads TGTGCCAGCAGCCGGACAGAGCAAGAGACCCAGTACTTC.

This chain links TRBV6-5 with TRBJ2-5, with D unclear. Trimming removed 6 bases at V and 5 bases at J, with 13 bases between. Germline V gene data show CDR1 as MNHEY and CDR2 as SVGAGI. This CDR3 region has 13 residues. This chain's CDR3 is CASRLRPPETQYF. The CDR3 nucleotides are TGTGCCAGCAGACTACGGCCCCCCGAGACCCAGTACTTC.

The chain carries TRBV9 and TRBJ1-1; no reliable D call. Trimming pared 0 bases from V and 0 bases from J, leaving 9 bases between. This CDR3 is built from 15 residues. Germline assignment: CDR1 SGDLS and CDR2 YYNGEE. The chain's CDR3 is CASSVGGALNTEAFF. The CDR3 nucleotides read TGTGCCAGCAGCGTAGGCGGCGCCCTGAACACTGAAGCTTTCTTT.

The chain links TRBV28 to TRBJ1-3; 7 nucleotides align to TRBD1. This CDR3 is built from 15 residues. Germline values: CDR1 MDHEN, CDR2 SYDVKM. Trimming took 6 bases from V and 2 from J; bases not matched to a gene: 7. CDR3 bases: TGTGCCAGCAGCCTATCAACAGGGGCTGGAAACACCATATATTTT. This gives the protein CASSLSTGAGNTIYF.

There are a few counts of this clone. The chain's CDR3 is CASSVAQGDTGELFF. CDR3 in DNA: TGTGCCAGCAGCGTAGCCCAGGGGGACACCGGGGAGCTGTTTTTT. V and J are TRBV9 and TRBJ2-2; 7 nucleotides align to TRBD1. Germline lookup yields CDR1 SGDLS and CDR2 YYNGEE. CDR3 size: 15 residues. Trimming removed 0 bases from V and 3 bases from J; junction bases left unmatched: 2.

The chain recombines TRBV19 with TRBJ1-2; TRBD1 might be the D (5 bases). The V gene's germline CDR1 is LNHDA and CDR2 SQIVND (reference sequence). The CDR3 is made up of 14 amino acids. V was cut by 4 bases and J by 4 bases, with 13 bases left in between. CDR3 protein: CASSTAPTGYGYTF. For the CDR3, the DNA is TGTGCCAGTAGTACGGCCCCAACAGGCTATGGCTACACCTTC.

The rearrangement links TRBV30 to TRBJ2-7; D is unclear. This CDR3 has 12 amino acids. V lost 2 bases to trimming and J lost 6 bases, with 11 bases between them. Per the germline V gene, CDR1 is GTSNPN and CDR2 is SVGIG (reference sequence). The CDR3 protein is CAWSPRPGEQYF. CDR3 coding DNA: TGTGCCTGGAGTCCGCGACCCGGCGAGCAGTACTTC. Full variable domain (remainder filled in from reference TRBV30 and TRBJ2-7): SQTIHQWPATLVQPVGSPLSLECTVEGTSNPNLYWYRQAAGRGLQLLFYSVGIGQISSEVPQNLSASRPQDRQFILSSKKLLLSDSGFYLCAWSPRPGEQYFGPGTRLTVT.

This clone was seen just once. The chain recombines TRBV7-2 with TRBJ2-7; TRBD2 aligns across 10 bases. V trimming: 7 bases; J trimming: 5 bases; junction bases outside the gene matches: 11. CDR1 and CDR2 from the germline V gene are SGHTA and FQGNSA. The length of the CDR3 is 15 residues. The CDR3 nucleotides read TGTGCCAGCACCCTGACTAGCGGGTATTTCGACGAGCAGTACTTC. Encoded protein: CASTLTSGYFDEQYF.

The rearrangement uses TRBV7-8 and TRBJ2-5; D is uncertain. V gave up 2 bases and J gave up 2 bases, with 6 bases separating them. The CDR3 is 13 residues long. CDR1 and CDR2 (germline): SGHVS, FQNEAQ. DNA of the CDR3: TGTGCCAGCAGCTTAAACGCGCAAGAGACCCAGTACTTC. This gives the protein CASSLNAQETQYF.

The rearrangement uses TRBV14 and TRBJ1-4; 11 bases fit TRBD1. Germline lookup yields CDR1 SGHDN and CDR2 FVKESK. V lost 5 bases and J lost 7; bases outside the gene matches: 9. This CDR3 contains 16 residues. The DNA for the CDR3 is TGTGCCAGCAGCACCCGGACAGGGGGCGAGAGTGAAAAACTGTTTTTT. This encodes CASSTRTGGESEKLFF.

This clone was seen once. The V call is TRBV4-2, the J call TRBJ2-1; tentative D call: TRBD1 (6 bases). Germline values: CDR1 LGHNA, CDR2 YNFKEQ. The CDR3 totals 16 residues. Trimming cost V 4 bases and J 8 bases, with 21 bases left between them. CDR3 DNA sequence: TGTGCCAGCAGCCCCAGGGAGAGACAGGCCGTTCATGAGCAGTTCTTC. It encodes CASSPRERQAVHEQFF.

V usage is TRBV7-6 and J usage is TRBJ1-2, with a weak D call TRBD1 (5 bases). This CDR3 region has 16 residues. CDR1 and CDR2 (germline): SGHVS, FNYEAQ. Trimming removed 1 base from V and 4 bases from J, with 16 bases in between. The CDR3 reads CASSLGARGQRYGYTF. CDR3 coding DNA: TGTGCCAGCAGCTTAGGGGCCCGGGGCCAACGCTATGGCTACACCTTC. Complete variable domain (other parts from reference TRBV7-6 and TRBJ1-2): GAGVSQSPRYKVTKRGQDVALRCDPISGHVSLYWYRQALGQGPEFLTYFNYEAQQDKSGLPNDRFSAERPEGSISTLTIQRTEQRDSAMYRCASSLGARGQRYGYTFGSGTRLTVV.